Listed below are T cell receptor beta chains from one sample, sequenced in a study of beta chain features in type 1 diabetes. Assay: immunoSEQ multiplex PCR; the TCRdb copy retains only in-frame clones and omits some. The sample shows around 500,000 clones, around 28% of them seen only once. The sequenced sample consisted of naive CD4+ T cells from blood. These receptors were obtained from a man between 18 and 29 years old in good health. CDR3s include the opening cysteine and the closing phenylalanine or tryptophan. The D gene is left open where the match is weak. Only part of the rows carry a size: once, few, many, or a class if the clone is expanded.

J: TRBJ2-7
D: -
V: TRBV27
size: -
CDR3: CASRATGAVEQYF
DNA: TGTGCCAGCAGGGCAACGGGGGCGGTCGAGCAGTACTTC

J: TRBJ2-1
D: -
V: TRBV18
size: -
CDR3: CASSPVLHEQFF
DNA: TGTGCCAGCTCACCAGTGTTGCATGAGCAGTTCTTC

J: TRBJ2-1
D: -
V: TRBV5-6
size: -
CDR3: CASSLARGYNEQFF
DNA: TGTGCCAGCAGCTTGGCGAGGGGCTACAATGAGCAGTTCTTC

J: TRBJ2-3
D: TRBD2
V: TRBV7-8
size: few
CDR3: CASSLAGLGTGTDTQYF
DNA: TGTGCCAGCAGCTTAGCGGGACTAGGAACTGGGACAGATACGCAGTATTTT

J: TRBJ2-3
D: TRBD1
V: TRBV4-2
size: -
CDR3: CASSQLGQGAQDTQYF
DNA: TGTGCCAGCAGCCAACTGGGACAGGGAGCACAAGATACGCAGTATTTT

J: TRBJ2-5
D: -
V: TRBV6-1
size: few
CDR3: CASSAPQDSSETQYF
DNA: TGTGCCAGCAGTGCCCCTCAGGACAGTTCGGAGACCCAGTACTTC

J: TRBJ2-1
D: TRBD1
V: TRBV7-9
size: few
CDR3: CASKNRDREYNEQFF
DNA: TGTGCCAGCAAAAACCGGGACAGGGAGTACAATGAGCAGTTCTTC

J: TRBJ2-4
D: -
V: TRBV6-5
size: -
CDR3: CASSGRGRKNIQYF
DNA: TGTGCCAGCAGCGGGAGAGGGAGGAAAAACATTCAGTACTTC

J: TRBJ2-1
D: -
V: TRBV2
size: few
CDR3: CASSGQGYNEQFF
DNA: TGTGCCAGCAGTGGTCAAGGCTACAATGAGCAGTTCTTC

J: TRBJ2-7
D: TRBD2
V: TRBV29-1
size: -
CDR3: CSVEGAGGYEQYF
DNA: TGCAGCGTTGAAGGAGCGGGAGGTTACGAGCAGTACTTC

J: TRBJ2-7
D: -
V: TRBV6-1
size: -
CDR3: CASSESGYEQYF
DNA: TGTGCCAGCAGTGAATCGGGATACGAGCAGTACTTC

J: TRBJ2-5
D: -
V: TRBV28
size: -
CDR3: CASSLSRAQETQYF
DNA: TGTGCCAGCAGTTTAAGTCGGGCTCAAGAGACCCAGTACTTC

J: TRBJ2-7
D: -
V: TRBV11-2
size: -
CDR3: CASSLDPDPSYEQYF
DNA: TGTGCCAGCAGCTTAGATCCGGACCCGTCCTACGAGCAGTACTTC

J: TRBJ1-4
D: -
V: TRBV15
size: -
CDR3: CATSRDPTPATNEKLFF
DNA: TGTGCCACCAGCAGAGACCCGACACCCGCAACTAATGAAAAACTGTTTTTT

J: TRBJ2-7
D: TRBD2
V: TRBV25-1
size: -
CDR3: CASIGTSASYEQYF
DNA: TGTGCCAGCATCGGGACTAGCGCTTCCTACGAGCAGTACTTC

J: TRBJ1-5
D: -
V: TRBV30
size: -
CDR3: CAWSRSGPAGQPQHF
DNA: TGTGCCTGGAGTAGGTCAGGGCCGGCAGGGCAGCCCCAGCATTTT

J: TRBJ1-2
D: -
V: TRBV29-1
size: few
CDR3: CSVLKFNYGYTF
DNA: TGCAGCGTTCTCAAGTTTAACTATGGCTACACCTTC

J: TRBJ2-7
D: -
V: TRBV5-4
size: -
CDR3: CASSLSGTGTYEQYF
DNA: TGTGCCAGCAGCTTGTCGGGGACGGGGACCTACGAGCAGTACTTC

J: TRBJ2-1
D: -
V: TRBV7-2
size: -
CDR3: CASSLGGAAPNEQFF
DNA: TGTGCCAGCAGCTTAGGGGGTGCCGCCCCCAATGAGCAGTTCTTC

J: TRBJ1-1
D: TRBD1
V: TRBV18
size: -
CDR3: CASSPGQANTEAFF
DNA: TGTGCCAGCTCACCAGGACAGGCTAACACTGAAGCTTTCTTT

J: TRBJ1-5
D: -
V: TRBV30
size: few
CDR3: CAWSVRVNQPQHF
DNA: TGTGCCTGGAGTGTACGGGTAAATCAGCCCCAGCATTTT

J: TRBJ2-1
D: TRBD2
V: TRBV14
size: -
CDR3: CASSQGYLAGGNNEQFF
DNA: TGTGCCAGCAGCCAAGGTTACCTAGCGGGAGGTAACAATGAGCAGTTCTTC

J: TRBJ2-1
D: TRBD2
V: TRBV7-2
size: -
CDR3: CASSPGLAEARYNEQFF
DNA: TGTGCCAGCAGCCCGGGACTAGCGGAAGCCCGCTACAATGAGCAGTTCTTC

J: TRBJ2-3
D: -
V: TRBV7-2
size: few
CDR3: CASSRARRTDTQYF
DNA: TGTGCCAGCAGCCGCGCTAGAAGGACAGATACGCAGTATTTT